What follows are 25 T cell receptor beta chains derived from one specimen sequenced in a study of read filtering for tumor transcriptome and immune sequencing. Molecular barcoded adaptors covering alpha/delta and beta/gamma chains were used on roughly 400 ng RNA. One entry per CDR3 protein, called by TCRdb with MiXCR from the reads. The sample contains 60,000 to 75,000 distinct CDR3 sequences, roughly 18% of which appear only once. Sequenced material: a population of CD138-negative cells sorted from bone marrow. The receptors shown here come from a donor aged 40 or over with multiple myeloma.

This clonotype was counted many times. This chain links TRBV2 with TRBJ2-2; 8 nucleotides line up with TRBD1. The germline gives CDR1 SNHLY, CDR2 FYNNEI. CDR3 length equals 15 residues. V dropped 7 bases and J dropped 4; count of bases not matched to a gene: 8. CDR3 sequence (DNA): TGTGCCAGCATGACCGGGACAGGTTCCACCGGGGAGCTGTTTTTT. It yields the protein CASMTGTGSTGELFF.

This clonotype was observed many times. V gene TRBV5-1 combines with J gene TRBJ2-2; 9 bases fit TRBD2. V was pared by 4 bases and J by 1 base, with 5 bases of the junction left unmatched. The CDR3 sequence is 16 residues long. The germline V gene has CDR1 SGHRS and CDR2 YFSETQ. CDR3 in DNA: TGCGCCAGCAGCATAGAGACTAGCGGGAACACCGGGGAGCTGTTTTTT. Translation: CASSIETSGNTGELFF.

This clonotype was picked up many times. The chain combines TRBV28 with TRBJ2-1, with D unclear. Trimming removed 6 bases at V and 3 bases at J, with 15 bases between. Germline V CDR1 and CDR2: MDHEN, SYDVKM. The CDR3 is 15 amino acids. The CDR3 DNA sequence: TGTGCCAGCAGCACTTCCCTGGACGGCTACAATGAGCAGTTCTTC. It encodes CASSTSLDGYNEQFF. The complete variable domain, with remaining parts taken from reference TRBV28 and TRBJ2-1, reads DVKVTQSSRYLVKRTGEKVFLECVQDMDHENMFWYRQDPGLGLRLIYFSYDVKMKEKGDIPEGYSVSREKKERFSLILESASTNQTSMYLCASSTSLDGYNEQFFGPGTRLTVL.

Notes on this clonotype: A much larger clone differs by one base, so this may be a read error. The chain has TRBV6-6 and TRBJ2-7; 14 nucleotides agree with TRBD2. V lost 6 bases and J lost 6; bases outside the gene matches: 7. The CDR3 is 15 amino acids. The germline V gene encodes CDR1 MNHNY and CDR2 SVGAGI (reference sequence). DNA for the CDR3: TGTGCCAGCAGCACGGGACTAGCGGGAGTTTTCGAGCAGTACTTC. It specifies CASSTGLAGVFEQYF.

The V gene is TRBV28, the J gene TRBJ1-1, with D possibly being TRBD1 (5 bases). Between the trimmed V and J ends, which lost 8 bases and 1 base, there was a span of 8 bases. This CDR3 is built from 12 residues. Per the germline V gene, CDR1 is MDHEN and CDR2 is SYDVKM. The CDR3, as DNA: TGTGCCAGCGGGGGGGGGAACACTGAAGCTTTCTTT. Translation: CASGGGNTEAFF.

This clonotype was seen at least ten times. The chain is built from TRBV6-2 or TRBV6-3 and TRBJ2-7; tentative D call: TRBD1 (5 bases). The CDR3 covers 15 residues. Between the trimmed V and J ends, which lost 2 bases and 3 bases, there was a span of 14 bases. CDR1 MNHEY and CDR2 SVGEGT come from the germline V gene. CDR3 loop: CASSYVRPGNYEQYF. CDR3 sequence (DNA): TGTGCCAGCAGTTACGTTCGACCAGGGAACTACGAGCAGTACTTC.

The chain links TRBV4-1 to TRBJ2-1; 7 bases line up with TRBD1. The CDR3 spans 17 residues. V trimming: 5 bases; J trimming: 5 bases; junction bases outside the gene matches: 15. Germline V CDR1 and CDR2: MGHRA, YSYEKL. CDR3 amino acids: CASSTPAPGQRDNEQFF. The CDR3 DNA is TGCGCCAGCAGCACACCGGCCCCGGGACAGAGAGACAATGAGCAGTTCTTC.

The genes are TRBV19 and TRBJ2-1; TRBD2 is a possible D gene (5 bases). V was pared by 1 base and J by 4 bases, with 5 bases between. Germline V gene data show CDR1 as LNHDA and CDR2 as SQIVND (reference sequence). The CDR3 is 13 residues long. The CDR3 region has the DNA TGTGCCAGTAGTATAGGAGGGTACAATGAGCAGTTCTTC. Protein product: CASSIGGYNEQFF. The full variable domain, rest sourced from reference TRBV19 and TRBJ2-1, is DGGITQSPKYLFRKEGQNVTLSCEQNLNHDAMYWYRQDPGQGLRLIYYSQIVNDFQKGDIAEGYSVSREKKESFPLTVTSAQKNPTAFYLCASSIGGYNEQFFGPGTRLTVL.

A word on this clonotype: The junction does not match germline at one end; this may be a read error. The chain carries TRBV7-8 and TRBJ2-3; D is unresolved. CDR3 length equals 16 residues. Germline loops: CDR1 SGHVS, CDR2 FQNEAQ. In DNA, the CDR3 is TGTGCGAGCAGCTTATTTGGAGAGACATACACAGATACGAAGTATTTT. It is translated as CASSLFGETYTDTKYF. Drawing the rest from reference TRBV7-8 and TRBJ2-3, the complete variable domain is GAGVSQSPRYKVAKRGQDVALRCDPISGHVSLFWYQQALGQGPEFLTYFQNEAQLDKSGLPSDRFFAERPEGSVSTLKIQRTQQEDSAVYLCASSLFGETYTDTKYFGPGTRLTVL.

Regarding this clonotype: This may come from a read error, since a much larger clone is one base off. The CDR3 DNA reads TGCAGCGTTAAAGCAGGGACTAACTATGGCTACACCTTC. It encodes CSVKAGTNYGYTF. The rearrangement uses TRBV29-1 and TRBJ1-2, with a weak D call TRBD1 (5 bases). Germline CDR1 and CDR2: SQVTM and ANQGSEA. CDR3 length: 13 residues. V was shortened by 5 bases and J by 0 bases, with 10 bases between the two germline ends.

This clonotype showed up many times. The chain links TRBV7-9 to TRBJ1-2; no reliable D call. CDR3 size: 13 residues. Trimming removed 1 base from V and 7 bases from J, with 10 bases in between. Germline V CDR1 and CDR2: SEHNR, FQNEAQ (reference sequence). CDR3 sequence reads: CASSLVGLIGYTF. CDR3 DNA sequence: TGTGCCAGCAGCTTAGTTGGTTTAATTGGCTACACCTTC.

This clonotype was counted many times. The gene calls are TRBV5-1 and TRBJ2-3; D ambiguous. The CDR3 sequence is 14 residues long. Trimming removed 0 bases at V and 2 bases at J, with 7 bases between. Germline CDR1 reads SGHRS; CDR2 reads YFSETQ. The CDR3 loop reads CASSLELLTDTQYF. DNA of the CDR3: TGCGCCAGCAGCTTGGAGCTGCTCACAGATACGCAGTATTTT.

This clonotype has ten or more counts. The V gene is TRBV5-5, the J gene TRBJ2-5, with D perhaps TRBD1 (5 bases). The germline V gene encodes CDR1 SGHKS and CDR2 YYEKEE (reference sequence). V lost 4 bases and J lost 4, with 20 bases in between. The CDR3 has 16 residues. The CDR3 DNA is TGTGCCAGCAGCCCAATCCCGTCTAGGGGCGGAGAGACCCAGTACTTC. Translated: CASSPIPSRGGETQYF. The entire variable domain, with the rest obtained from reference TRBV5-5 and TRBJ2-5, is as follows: DAGVTQSPTHLIKTRGQQVTLRCSPISGHKSVSWYQQVLGQGPQFIFQYYEKEERGRGNFPDRFSARQFPNYSSELNVNALLLGDSALYLCASSPIPSRGGETQYFGPGTRLLVL.

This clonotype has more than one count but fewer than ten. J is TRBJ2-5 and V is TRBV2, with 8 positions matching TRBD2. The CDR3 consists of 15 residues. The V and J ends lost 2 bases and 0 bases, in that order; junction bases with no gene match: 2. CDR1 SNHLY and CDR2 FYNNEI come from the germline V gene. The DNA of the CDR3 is TGTGCCAGCAGTGAACTAGCGGGTAACCAAGAGACCCAGTACTTC. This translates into CASSELAGNQETQYF.

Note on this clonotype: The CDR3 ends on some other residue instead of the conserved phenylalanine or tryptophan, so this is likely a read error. CDR3 DNA sequence: TGTGCCAGCAGCTTCGACAGGGTATCCTATGGCTACACCCTC. Its protein is CASSFDRVSYGYTL. The chain links TRBV5-4 to TRBJ1-2; 7 bases are a match to TRBD1. CDR3 length: 14 amino acids. Germline loops: CDR1 SGHNT, CDR2 YYREEE (reference sequence). V shed 2 bases, J shed 4 bases, and the junction held 5 bases outside the gene matches.

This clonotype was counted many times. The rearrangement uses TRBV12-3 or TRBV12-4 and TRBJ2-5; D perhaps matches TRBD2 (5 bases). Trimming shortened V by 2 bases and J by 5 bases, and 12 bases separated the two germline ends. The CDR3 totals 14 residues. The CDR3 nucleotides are TGTGCCAGCAGTTTAAGGACTCCACTTGAGACCCAGTACTTC. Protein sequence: CASSLRTPLETQYF.

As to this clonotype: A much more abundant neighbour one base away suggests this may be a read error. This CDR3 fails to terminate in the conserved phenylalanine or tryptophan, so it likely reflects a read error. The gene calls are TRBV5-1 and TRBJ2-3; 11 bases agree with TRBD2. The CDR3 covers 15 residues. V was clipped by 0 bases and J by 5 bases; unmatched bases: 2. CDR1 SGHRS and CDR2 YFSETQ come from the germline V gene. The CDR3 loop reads CASSLDGLAGDTQYL. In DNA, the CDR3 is TGCGCCAGCAGCTTGGACGGACTAGCGGGAGATACGCAGTATCTT.

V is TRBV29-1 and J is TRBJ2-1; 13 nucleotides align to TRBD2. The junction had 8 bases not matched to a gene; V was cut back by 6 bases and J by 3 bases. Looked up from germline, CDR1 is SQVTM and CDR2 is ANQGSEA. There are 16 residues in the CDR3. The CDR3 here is CSVEGLAGPVYNEQFF. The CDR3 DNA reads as TGCAGCGTGGAGGGACTAGCGGGGCCAGTCTACAATGAGCAGTTCTTC.

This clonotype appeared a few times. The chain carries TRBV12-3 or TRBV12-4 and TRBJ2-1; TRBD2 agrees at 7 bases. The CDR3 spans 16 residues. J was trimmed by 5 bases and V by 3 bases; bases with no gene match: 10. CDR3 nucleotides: TGTGCCAGCAGTTTGGGGGGGTGGGACCCGGACAATGAGCAGTTCTTC. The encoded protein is CASSLGGWDPDNEQFF.

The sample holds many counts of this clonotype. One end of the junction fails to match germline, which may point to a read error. The CDR3 region is CASSLEIGGSLNGKLFF. The CDR3 DNA reads TGCGCCAGCAGCTTGGAAATTGGGGGGTCGCTGAATGGAAAACTGTTTTTT. This rearrangement joins TRBV5-1 to TRBJ1-4, with a weak D call TRBD1 (5 bases). The CDR3 loop spans 17 amino acids. Germline lookup yields CDR1 SGHRS and CDR2 YFSETQ.

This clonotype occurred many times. Here the CDR3 DNA reads TGTGCCAGTAGTACCCTGTCGCCCTACGAGCAGTACTTC. Protein: CASSTLSPYEQYF. The chain carries TRBV19 and TRBJ2-7; D is undetermined. Germline V gives CDR1 LNHDA, CDR2 SQIVND (reference sequence). The CDR3 is 13 amino acids. Trimming took 4 bases from V and 2 from J, leaving 9 bases between them.

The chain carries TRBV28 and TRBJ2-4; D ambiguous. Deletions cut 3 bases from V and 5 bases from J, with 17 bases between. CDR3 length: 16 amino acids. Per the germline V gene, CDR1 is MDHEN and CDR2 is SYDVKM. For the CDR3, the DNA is TGTGCCAGCAGTTTTGGGGAATCCGTCGCCGAAAACATTCAGTACTTC. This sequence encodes CASSFGESVAENIQYF.

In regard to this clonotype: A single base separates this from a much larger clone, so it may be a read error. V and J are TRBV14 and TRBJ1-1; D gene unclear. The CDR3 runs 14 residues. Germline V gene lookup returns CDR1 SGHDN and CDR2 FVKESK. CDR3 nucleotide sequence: TGTACCAGCAGCCAAGAAGGGTGGAGCACTGAAGCTTTCTTT. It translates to CTSSQEGWSTEAFF.

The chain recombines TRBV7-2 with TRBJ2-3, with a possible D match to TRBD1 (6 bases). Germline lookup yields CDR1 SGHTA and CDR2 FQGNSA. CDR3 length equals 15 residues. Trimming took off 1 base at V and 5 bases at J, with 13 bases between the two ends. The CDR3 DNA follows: TGTGCCAGCAGCTTAGGGGGGCAGGCAGGAGATACGCAGTATTTT. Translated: CASSLGGQAGDTQYF. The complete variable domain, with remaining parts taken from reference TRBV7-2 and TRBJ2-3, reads GAGVSQSPSNKVTEKGKDVELRCDPISGHTALYWYRQSLGQGLEFLIYFQGNSAPDKSGLPSDRFSAERTGGSVSTLTIQRTQQEDSAVYLCASSLGGQAGDTQYFGPGTRLTVL.

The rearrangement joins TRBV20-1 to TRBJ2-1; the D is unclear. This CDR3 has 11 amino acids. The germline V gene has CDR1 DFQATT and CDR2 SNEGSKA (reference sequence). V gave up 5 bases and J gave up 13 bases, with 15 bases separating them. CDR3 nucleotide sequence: TGCAGTGCTTTCGCTTTAGGTGATCAGTTCTTC. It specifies CSAFALGDQFF.